Listed here is a single TCR beta chain. The count of this clone is one. Its antigen remains undetermined. No much larger clone is present one base from it, and per-base qualities are unavailable. The sample comes from a study of blood T cell repertoires in COVID-19 (dated by TCRdb to the early 2020s). Regarding the complete study: Samples covering the acute and convalescent phases of COVID-19 were provided by collaborators in the United States, Italy and Spain. The material from the prospective study consisted of cDNA or gDNA derived from T cells, B-cell-depleted T cells, or PBMCs. The dataset comprised deeply sampled blood TCRbeta repertoires from subjects exposed to, actively infected with, or recovered from COVID-19. The repertoires were released in a freely available public database meant as a resource for research on the immune response to SARS-CoV-2. Samples came from the ongoing ImmuneRACE study (first 160 participants) plus 1,254 subjects from 6 global collaborators. The sample metadata nearly always contained a de-identified subject ID, COVID-19 status, age in years and sex. Where HLA class I and class II types were available, the types were taken from metadata supplied by the sample provider, not from assay-based typing. What the work shows at the level of the full study, not this receptor alone: How much clinical and demographic metadata was included differed by source and by participant, and the metadata was provided uncurated.

The collaborating institutions used their own protocols to collect whole blood in K2EDTA tubes. For TCRbeta analysis, collaborators shipped samples as frozen whole blood, isolated PBMCs, or DNA extracted from either of those sample types. The CDR3 measures 16 amino acids from cysteine to phenylalanine. Only the CDR3 region is kept as DNA, spanning 48 bases read in frame from base 1. V trim: 0 bases; J trim: 3 bases; unmatched bases: 4. The germline V gene (reference sequence) specifies GTSNPN as CDR1 and SVGIG as CDR2. TCRbeta CDR3 regions were amplified from genomic DNA using the immunoSEQ Assay, a bias-controlled multiplex PCR. Per the original workflow: Nucleated cell counts per sample were estimated from amplification of reference gene primers within the assay. To quantify the absolute abundance of each unique TCRbeta CDR3 rearrangement, sequence reads were collapsed and filtered. For each sample, productive Simpson clonality was calculated by taking the square root of Simpson's diversity index across productive rearrangements. Imported from immuneACCESS, the table was reduced by TCRdb to in-frame sequences with V and J called. These copies leave out some clones; in studies compared against another copy, an unresolved V gene accounts for under half, and the cause of the remainder is not known. D and trimming come from the DNA, and the V and J calls and clone size come from that table. For this sample there are 120,000 or so clones; 88% appear just once. Roughly 7.6% of the sample is taken by the ten largest.

Recombination connected TRBV30 to TRBJ2-3; 12 central bases correspond to TRBD1. This receptor was identified in a man aged 50-60 years with acute or convalescent COVID-19. Sequences were obtained from peripheral blood. The nucleotide sequence reads TGTGCCTGGAGTGTGGGGGGACAGGGGGCGACAGATACGCAGTATTTT. Translated, this is CAWSVGGQGATDTQYF.